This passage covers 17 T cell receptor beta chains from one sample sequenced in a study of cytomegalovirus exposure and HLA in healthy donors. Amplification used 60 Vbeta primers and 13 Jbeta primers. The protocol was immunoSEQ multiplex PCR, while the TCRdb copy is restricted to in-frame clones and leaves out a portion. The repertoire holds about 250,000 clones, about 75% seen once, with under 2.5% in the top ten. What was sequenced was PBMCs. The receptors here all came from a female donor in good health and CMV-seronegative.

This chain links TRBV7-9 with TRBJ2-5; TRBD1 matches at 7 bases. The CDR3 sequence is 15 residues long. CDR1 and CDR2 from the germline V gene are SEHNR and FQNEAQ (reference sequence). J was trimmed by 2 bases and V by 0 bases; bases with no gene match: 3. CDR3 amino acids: CASSLAQGQQETQYF. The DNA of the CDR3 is TGTGCCAGCAGCTTAGCTCAGGGACAGCAAGAGACCCAGTACTTC.

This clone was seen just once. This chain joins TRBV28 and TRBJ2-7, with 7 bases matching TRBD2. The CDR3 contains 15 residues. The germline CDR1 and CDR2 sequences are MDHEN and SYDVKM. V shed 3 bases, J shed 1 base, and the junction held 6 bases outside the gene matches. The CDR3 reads CASSFLGGGSYEQYF. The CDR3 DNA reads TGTGCCAGCAGTTTCCTCGGGGGAGGGTCCTACGAGCAGTACTTC.

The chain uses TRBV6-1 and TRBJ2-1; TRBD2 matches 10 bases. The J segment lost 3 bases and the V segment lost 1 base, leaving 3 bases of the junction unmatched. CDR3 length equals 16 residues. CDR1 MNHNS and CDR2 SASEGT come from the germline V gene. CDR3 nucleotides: TGTGCCAGCAGTGAAGGACTAGCGGGCTTCTACAATGAGCAGTTCTTC. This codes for CASSEGLAGFYNEQFF.

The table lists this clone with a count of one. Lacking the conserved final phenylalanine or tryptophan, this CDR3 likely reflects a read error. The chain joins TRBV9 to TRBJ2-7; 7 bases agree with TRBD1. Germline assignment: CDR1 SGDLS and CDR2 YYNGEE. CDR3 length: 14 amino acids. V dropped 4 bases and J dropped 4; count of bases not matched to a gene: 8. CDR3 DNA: TGTGCCAGCAGCCCCCGGGACAGCCAATACGAGCAGTACCTC. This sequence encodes CASSPRDSQYEQYL.

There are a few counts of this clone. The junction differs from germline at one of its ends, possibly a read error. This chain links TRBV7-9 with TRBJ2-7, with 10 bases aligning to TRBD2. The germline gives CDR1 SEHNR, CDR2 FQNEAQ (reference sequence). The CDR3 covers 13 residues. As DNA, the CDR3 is TGTGCCAGCAGCTTAAGCCTAGCGGGAGACAGGGACTTC. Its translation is CASSLSLAGDRDF.

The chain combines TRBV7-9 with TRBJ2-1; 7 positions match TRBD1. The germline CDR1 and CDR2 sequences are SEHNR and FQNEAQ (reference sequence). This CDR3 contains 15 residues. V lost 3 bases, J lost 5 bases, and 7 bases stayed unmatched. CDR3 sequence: CASSLTGMPDNEQFF. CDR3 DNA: TGTGCCAGCAGCTTGACAGGGATGCCTGACAATGAGCAGTTCTTC.

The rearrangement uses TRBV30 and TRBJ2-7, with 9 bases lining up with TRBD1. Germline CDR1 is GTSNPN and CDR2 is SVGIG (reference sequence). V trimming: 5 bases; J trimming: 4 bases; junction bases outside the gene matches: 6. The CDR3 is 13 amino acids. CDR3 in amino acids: CAWGQGNRYEQYF. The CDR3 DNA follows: TGTGCCTGGGGACAGGGGAATAGGTACGAGCAGTACTTC.

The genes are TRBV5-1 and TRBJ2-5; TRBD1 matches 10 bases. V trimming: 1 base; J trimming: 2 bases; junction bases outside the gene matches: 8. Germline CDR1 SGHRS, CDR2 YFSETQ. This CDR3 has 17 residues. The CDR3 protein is CASSLFPGTGVQETQYF. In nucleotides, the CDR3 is TGCGCCAGCAGCTTGTTCCCCGGGACAGGGGTTCAAGAGACCCAGTACTTC. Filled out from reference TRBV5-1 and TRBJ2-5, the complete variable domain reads KAGVTQTPRYLIKTRGQQVTLSCSPISGHRSVSWYQQTPGQGLQFLFEYFSETQRNKGNFPGRFSGRQFSNSRSEMNVSTLELGDSALYLCASSLFPGTGVQETQYFGPGTRLLVL.

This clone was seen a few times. The DNA for the CDR3 is TGTGCCAGCAGCCAAGATGGGACAGGGAATTCACCCCTCCACTTT. Translating gives CASSQDGTGNSPLHF. The chain uses TRBV4-2 and TRBJ1-6; TRBD1 matches at 9 bases. The CDR3 is 15 residues long. Unmatched junction bases numbered 1, after V lost 0 bases and J lost 7 bases. Germline values: CDR1 LGHNA, CDR2 YNFKEQ.

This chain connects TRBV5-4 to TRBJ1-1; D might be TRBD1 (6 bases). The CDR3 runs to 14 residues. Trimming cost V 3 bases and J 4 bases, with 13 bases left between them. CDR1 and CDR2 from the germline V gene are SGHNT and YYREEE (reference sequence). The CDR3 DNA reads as TGTGCCAGCAGCTATAAGGGGGGGGGCACTGAAGCTTTCTTT. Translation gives CASSYKGGGTEAFF.

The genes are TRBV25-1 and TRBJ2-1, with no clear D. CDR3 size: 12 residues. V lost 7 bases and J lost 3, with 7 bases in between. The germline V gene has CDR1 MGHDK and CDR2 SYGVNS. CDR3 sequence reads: CASTSVYNEQFF. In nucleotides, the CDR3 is TGTGCCAGCACGTCGGTCTACAATGAGCAGTTCTTC.

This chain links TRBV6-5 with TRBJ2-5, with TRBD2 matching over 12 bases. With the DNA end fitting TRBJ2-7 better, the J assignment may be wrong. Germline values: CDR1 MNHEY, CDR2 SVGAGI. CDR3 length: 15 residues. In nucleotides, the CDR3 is TGTGCCAGCAGTTCGCCTAGCGGGAGGGCCTACGAGCAGTACTTC. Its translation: CASSSPSGRAYEQYF.

DNA for the CDR3: TGTGCCAGCAGTGCTAGCGGGGATCGTTTCCACGAGCAGTACTTC. Translation: CASSASGDRFHEQYF. The chain couples TRBV2 to TRBJ2-7, with 9 nucleotides matching TRBD2. V lost 4 bases and J lost 5; bases outside the gene matches: 9. The CDR3 extends over 15 amino acids. Germline CDR1 and CDR2: SNHLY and FYNNEI.

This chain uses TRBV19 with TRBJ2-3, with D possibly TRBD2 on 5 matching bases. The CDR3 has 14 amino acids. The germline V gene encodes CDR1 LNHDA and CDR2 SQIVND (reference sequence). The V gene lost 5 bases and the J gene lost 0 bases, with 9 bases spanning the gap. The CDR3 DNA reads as TGTGCCAGTAGTCTTGGACTGAGCACAGATACGCAGTATTTT. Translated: CASSLGLSTDTQYF.

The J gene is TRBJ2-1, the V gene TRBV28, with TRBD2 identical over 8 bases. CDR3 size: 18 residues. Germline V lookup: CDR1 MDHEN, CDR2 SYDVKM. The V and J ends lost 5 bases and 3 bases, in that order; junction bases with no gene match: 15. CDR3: CASSTHGGSGRIYNEQFF. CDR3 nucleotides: TGTGCCAGCAGTACCCACGGGGGCAGCGGGAGAATCTACAATGAGCAGTTCTTC. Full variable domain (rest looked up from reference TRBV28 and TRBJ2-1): DVKVTQSSRYLVKRTGEKVFLECVQDMDHENMFWYRQDPGLGLRLIYFSYDVKMKEKGDIPEGYSVSREKKERFSLILESASTNQTSMYLCASSTHGGSGRIYNEQFFGPGTRLTVL.

The CDR3 sequence: CVSRPTGLTGELFF. The DNA of the CDR3 is TGTGTCTCAAGGCCCACAGGGCTCACCGGGGAGCTGTTTTTT. The chain couples TRBV6-1 to TRBJ2-2; D may be TRBD1 (6 bases). Germline V gene sequence: CDR1 MNHNS, CDR2 SASEGT. CDR3 size: 14 residues.

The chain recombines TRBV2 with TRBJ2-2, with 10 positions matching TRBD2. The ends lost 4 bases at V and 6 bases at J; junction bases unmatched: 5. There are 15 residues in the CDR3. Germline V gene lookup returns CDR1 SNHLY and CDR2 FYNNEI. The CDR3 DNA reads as TGTGCCAGCAGTGTAAGGCTAGCGGGAGCCGGGGAGCTGTTTTTT. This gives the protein CASSVRLAGAGELFF. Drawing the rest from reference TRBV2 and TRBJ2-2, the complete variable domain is EPEVTQTPSHQVTQMGQEVILRCVPISNHLYFYWYRQILGQKVEFLVSFYNNEISEKSEIFDDQFSVERPDGSNFTLKIRSTKLEDSAMYFCASSVRLAGAGELFFGEGSRLTVL.